The 32 T cell receptor beta chains reported below all come from one sample, sequenced in a study of cytomegalovirus exposure and HLA in healthy donors. Primers: 60 Vbeta forward and 13 Jbeta reverse. Here immunoSEQ multiplex PCR was the method, and the copy in TCRdb shows in-frame clones only, minus some. This sample yields approximately 90,000 clones, of which 60% to 80% are seen a single time; around 2% belongs to the top ten. Sequencing used PBMCs. Source of these receptors: a man in his forties in good health and CMV-seronegative.

This clone was counted a few times. The genes are TRBV30 and TRBJ1-1, with D perhaps TRBD1 (5 bases). Germline-derived CDR1 and CDR2 are GTSNPN and SVGIG (reference sequence). This CDR3 spans 12 amino acids. Trimming left V 7 bases short and J 3 bases short, with 12 bases between. CDR3 in DNA: TGTGCCTCGGAGTGGGGGGACACTGAAGCTTTCTTT. Its translation: CASEWGDTEAFF.

The chain employs TRBV28 and TRBJ1-4; 7 bases agree with TRBD1. Looked up from germline, CDR1 is MDHEN and CDR2 is SYDVKM. J was trimmed by 4 bases and V by 1 base; bases with no gene match: 6. This CDR3 is built from 16 residues. CDR3 DNA: TGTGCCAGCAGTTTATTCCCGGGACAGATTAATGAAAAACTGTTTTTT. This encodes CASSLFPGQINEKLFF.

V and J are TRBV6-5 and TRBJ1-1, with D possibly being TRBD1 (5 bases). V lost 2 bases and J lost 5, with 15 bases in between. In germline, CDR1 is MNHEY, CDR2 SVGAGI. The CDR3 totals 15 residues. The CDR3 spells CASSYRGSLGTEAFF. As DNA, the CDR3 is TGTGCCAGCAGTTACAGGGGCAGTCTGGGTACTGAAGCTTTCTTT.

V and J are TRBV28 and TRBJ1-2; D gene unclear. The germline CDR1 and CDR2 sequences are MDHEN and SYDVKM. This CDR3 spans 10 amino acids. The germline V and J ends were trimmed by 10 bases and 5 bases, with 8 bases remaining between them. The DNA for the CDR3 is TGTGCCACCCTAAGATATGGCTACACCTTC. Its protein is CATLRYGYTF.

The chain uses TRBV5-1 and TRBJ2-2, with 8 bases matching TRBD1. Trimming at V came to 4 bases and at J to 5 bases, leaving 4 bases not matched to a gene. The CDR3 spans 14 residues. The germline V gene encodes CDR1 SGHRS and CDR2 YFSETQ. The CDR3 sequence is CASSEQGATGELFF. DNA of the CDR3: TGCGCCAGCAGCGAGCAGGGGGCTACCGGGGAGCTGTTTTTT.

This clone was recorded a few times. V gene TRBV6-1 combines with J gene TRBJ1-1; 7 bases fit TRBD1. The CDR3 runs 14 residues. The V gene's germline CDR1 is MNHNS and CDR2 SASEGT. The junction had 6 bases not matched to a gene; V was cut back by 7 bases and J by 1 base. In nucleotides, the CDR3 is TGTGCCAGCAAGAGGGGGACAGAGAACACTGAAGCTTTCTTT. Protein product: CASKRGTENTEAFF.

The CDR3 reads CASTGGGRETQYF. The CDR3 DNA follows: TGTGCCAGCACCGGCGGGGGCCGAGAGACCCAGTACTTC. The chain combines TRBV11-3 with TRBJ2-5; weak D call: TRBD2 (7 bases). Germline V gene sequence: CDR1 SGHNT, CDR2 YENEEA. V was cut by 7 bases and J by 4 bases, with 13 bases left in between. CDR3 length equals 13 residues.

The rearrangement uses TRBV5-4 and TRBJ1-2, with 7 bases matching TRBD1. The ends lost 4 bases at V and 2 bases at J; junction bases unmatched: 5. The germline CDR1 and CDR2 sequences are SGHNT and YYREEE (reference sequence). The CDR3 runs 14 residues. CDR3 sequence: CASSLRQGNYGYTF. In nucleotides, the CDR3 is TGTGCCAGCAGCCTAAGACAGGGAAACTATGGCTACACCTTC.

This chain uses TRBV28 with TRBJ1-4, with D perhaps TRBD1 (5 bases). The V end lost 3 bases, the J end lost 7 bases, and 12 bases lay between the germline ends. This CDR3 spans 14 amino acids. Germline lookup yields CDR1 MDHEN and CDR2 SYDVKM. This chain's CDR3 is CASSLGGVGEKLFF. For the CDR3, the DNA is TGTGCCAGCAGTTTGGGGGGTGTAGGTGAAAAACTGTTTTTT.

The chain recombines TRBV7-9 with TRBJ2-7, with 12 bases fitting TRBD1. The CDR3 runs to 15 residues. Germline values: CDR1 SEHNR, CDR2 FQNEAQ (reference sequence). The trim removed 5 bases at V and 6 bases at J, leaving 8 bases unmatched. CDR3 DNA: TGTGCCAGCAGCCATCCCGGGGACAGGGGGCTCGAGCAGTACTTC. Its translation: CASSHPGDRGLEQYF.

This chain uses TRBV5-1 with TRBJ2-1, with 7 bases identical to TRBD1. This CDR3 spans 15 amino acids. Trimming took 4 bases from V and 1 from J; bases not matched to a gene: 5. Germline lookup yields CDR1 SGHRS and CDR2 YFSETQ. Written as DNA, the CDR3 is TGCGCCAGCAGCCCGGCGACAGGGTCCTACAATGAGCAGTTCTTC. Translated, it gives CASSPATGSYNEQFF.

V usage is TRBV7-2 and J usage is TRBJ1-2; D uncertain. The V gene's germline CDR1 is SGHTA and CDR2 FQGNSA. V dropped 5 bases and J dropped 7 bases, with 20 bases sitting between them. This CDR3 spans 15 amino acids. The CDR3 spells CASSPRVDHAGGYTF. CDR3 bases: TGTGCCAGCAGCCCCCGTGTCGACCACGCGGGTGGCTACACCTTC.

This chain uses TRBV10-2 with TRBJ2-7; 7 bases agree with TRBD1. Germline trimming cut 6 bases from V and 5 bases from J; bases unmatched to any gene: 4. The germline CDR1 and CDR2 sequences are WSHSY and SAAADI. The CDR3 contains 12 residues. CDR3: CASSATGDEQYF. CDR3 DNA sequence: TGCGCCAGCAGCGCTACAGGGGACGAGCAGTACTTC.

V and J are TRBV13 and TRBJ1-1; D unresolved. CDR1 and CDR2 (germline): PRHDT, FYEKMQ (reference sequence). Between the trimmed V and J ends, which lost 2 bases and 6 bases, there was a span of 7 bases. This CDR3 comprises 12 residues. Here the CDR3 reads CASSLPPSEAFF. The DNA for the CDR3 is TGTGCCAGCAGCTTACCCCCCTCTGAAGCTTTCTTT.

The V and J genes are TRBV9 and TRBJ1-3, with D possibly matching TRBD1 (6 bases). This CDR3 comprises 14 residues. The germline V gene encodes CDR1 SGDLS and CDR2 YYNGEE. V was pared by 2 bases and J by 4 bases, with 10 bases between. DNA of the CDR3: TGTGCCAGCAGCGTGAGGGGGTACGGAAACACCATATATTTT. It codes for CASSVRGYGNTIYF. Variable domain in full (rest from reference TRBV9 and TRBJ1-3): DSGVTQTPKHLITATGQRVTLRCSPRSGDLSVYWYQQSLDQGLQFLIQYYNGEERAKGNILERFSAQQFPDLHSELNLSSLELGDSALYFCASSVRGYGNTIYFGEGSWLTVV.

This chain joins TRBV9 and TRBJ2-2, with 8 bases identical to TRBD2. Germline CDR1 SGDLS, CDR2 YYNGEE. V dropped 0 bases and J dropped 5; count of bases not matched to a gene: 6. This CDR3 has 16 amino acids. CDR3 in amino acids: CASSVAGRAGTGELFF. The CDR3 DNA is TGTGCCAGCAGCGTAGCCGGGAGGGCTGGAACCGGGGAGCTGTTTTTT. Drawing the rest from reference TRBV9 and TRBJ2-2, the complete variable domain is DSGVTQTPKHLITATGQRVTLRCSPRSGDLSVYWYQQSLDQGLQFLIQYYNGEERAKGNILERFSAQQFPDLHSELNLSSLELGDSALYFCASSVAGRAGTGELFFGEGSRLTVL.

The chain recombines TRBV4-2 with TRBJ2-5, with D maybe TRBD2 (6 bases). The CDR3 spans 13 residues. Trimming cost V 4 bases and J 1 base, with 7 bases left between them. CDR1 LGHNA and CDR2 YNFKEQ come from the germline V gene. In DNA form, the CDR3 reads TGTGCCAGCAGCCGTAGCGGCCAAGAGACCCAGTACTTC. Translating it yields CASSRSGQETQYF.

The rearrangement uses TRBV2 and TRBJ2-7; tentative D call: TRBD2 (8 bases). V was cut by 7 bases and J by 3 bases, with 16 bases left in between. The germline V gene encodes CDR1 SNHLY and CDR2 FYNNEI. This CDR3 contains 14 residues. The CDR3 reads CASTRGAGGYEQYF. Here the CDR3 DNA reads TGTGCCAGCACGCGGGGGGCAGGGGGCTACGAGCAGTACTTC.

This chain connects TRBV19 to TRBJ1-1; 12 bases map to TRBD1. The CDR3 sequence is 17 residues long. Germline V lookup: CDR1 LNHDA, CDR2 SQIVND (reference sequence). V dropped 3 bases and J dropped 0; count of bases not matched to a gene: 5. CDR3 bases: TGTGCCAGTAGTATGGGGGACAGGGGGCCCATGAACACTGAAGCTTTCTTT. It specifies CASSMGDRGPMNTEAFF.

The V gene is TRBV5-3, the J gene TRBJ2-7; D is possibly TRBD2 (10 bases). TRBV5-3 qualifies as an ORF whose function is uncertain. The CDR3 is 20 residues long. V lost 0 bases, J lost 1 base, and 26 bases lay in between. CDR3 in amino acids: CARSLDRGLRSGGDSYEQYF. The CDR3 DNA is TGTGCCAGAAGCTTGGACAGGGGGCTTCGGAGCGGGGGGGATTCCTACGAGCAGTACTTC.

The V and J genes are TRBV29-1 and TRBJ2-3; tentative D call: TRBD2 (6 bases). CDR3 length equals 14 residues. Germline V gene sequence: CDR1 SQVTM, CDR2 ANQGSEA. V was trimmed by 1 base and J by 5 bases, leaving 13 bases between them. CDR3 in amino acids: CSVEGGGAGDTQYF. The CDR3 nucleotides read TGCAGCGTTGAAGGAGGCGGGGCAGGAGATACGCAGTATTTT.

V gene TRBV5-6 combines with J gene TRBJ1-4; weak D call: TRBD1 (5 bases). The germline gives CDR1 SGHDT, CDR2 YYEEEE. The germline V and J ends were trimmed by 5 bases and 1 base, with 12 bases remaining between them. The CDR3 runs to 15 residues. CDR3 DNA sequence: TGTGCCAGCAGTTACATTGACAGAACTAATGAAAAACTGTTTTTT. Translation gives CASSYIDRTNEKLFF.

The rearrangement uses TRBV28 and TRBJ1-5; 9 nucleotides match TRBD1. V gave up 7 bases and J gave up 2 bases; unmatched junction bases: 6. The germline V gene has CDR1 MDHEN and CDR2 SYDVKM. This CDR3 has 15 residues. The CDR3 DNA sequence: TGTGCCAGCACCTCACAGGGGGCTGGCAATCAGCCCCAGCATTTT. Its translation is CASTSQGAGNQPQHF.

The V call is TRBV5-1, the J call TRBJ2-3, with 8 positions matching TRBD1. Germline V gene lookup returns CDR1 SGHRS and CDR2 YFSETQ. V lost 7 bases, J lost 0 bases, and 7 bases stayed unmatched. This CDR3 has 15 amino acids. The CDR3 protein is CASGITGGSTDTQYF. Written as DNA, the CDR3 is TGCGCCAGCGGAATTACAGGGGGGAGCACAGATACGCAGTATTTT.

V gene TRBV5-4 combines with J gene TRBJ1-5; D possibly corresponds to TRBD1 (6 bases). The V gene's germline CDR1 is SGHNT and CDR2 YYREEE (reference sequence). This CDR3 region has 13 residues. V gave up 4 bases and J gave up 7 bases, with 12 bases separating them. Here the CDR3 reads CASSVDRAQPQHF. CDR3 DNA: TGTGCCAGCAGCGTGGACAGAGCCCAGCCCCAGCATTTT. The full variable domain, rest sourced from reference TRBV5-4 and TRBJ1-5, is ETGVTQSPTHLIKTRGQQVTLRCSSQSGHNTVSWYQQALGQGPQFIFQYYREEENGRGNFPPRFSGLQFPNYSSELNVNALELDDSALYLCASSVDRAQPQHFGDGTRLSIL.

The genes are TRBV19 and TRBJ2-5; 9 bases map to TRBD1. The better agreement between TRBJ2-7 and the DNA end casts doubt on the J call. The length of the CDR3 is 15 residues. Germline lookup yields CDR1 LNHDA and CDR2 SQIVND (reference sequence). CDR3 amino acids: CASSRSLTGGDEQYF. Written as DNA, the CDR3 is TGTGCCAGTAGTAGAAGCTTAACAGGGGGCGACGAGCAGTACTTC.

The J gene is TRBJ2-1, the V gene TRBV5-4, with TRBD2 identical over 7 bases. In germline, CDR1 is SGHNT, CDR2 YYREEE (reference sequence). The CDR3 runs 16 residues. The V gene end was trimmed by 1 base and the J gene end by 8 bases; junction bases not matched to a gene: 12. CDR3 in amino acids: CASSLPGGGGFDEQFF. DNA for the CDR3: TGTGCCAGCAGCTTGCCTGGGGGGGGTGGGTTCGATGAGCAGTTCTTC.

The V gene is TRBV20-1, the J gene TRBJ2-1, with TRBD2 as a possible D gene (5 bases). The CDR3 runs 11 residues. Looked up from germline, CDR1 is DFQATT and CDR2 is SNEGSKA (reference sequence). The V end was cut by 5 bases, the J end by 11 bases, with 13 bases between. The CDR3 protein is CSALRLPQQFF. The CDR3 nucleotides read TGCAGTGCTTTAAGACTACCCCAGCAGTTCTTC.

The rearrangement uses TRBV6-5 and TRBJ2-7; D perhaps matches TRBD2 (5 bases). The length of the CDR3 is 14 residues. The germline gives CDR1 MNHEY, CDR2 SVGAGI. Trimming removed 2 bases at V and 4 bases at J, with 12 bases between. For the CDR3, the DNA is TGTGCCAGCAGTTACAACCGGGAACCTTACGAGCAGTACTTC. As protein: CASSYNREPYEQYF.

The rearrangement joins TRBV28 to TRBJ1-1; weak D call: TRBD1 (6 bases). V was cut by 6 bases and J by 2 bases, with 13 bases left in between. From germline, CDR1 is MDHEN and CDR2 SYDVKM. The CDR3 spans 14 residues. The CDR3 DNA is TGTGCCAGCAGCAGAGGGGGGGAAAACACTGAAGCTTTCTTT. Translated, it gives CASSRGGENTEAFF.

This clone was seen ten or more times. V and J are TRBV6-1 and TRBJ1-4, with D hard to call. CDR1 and CDR2 (germline): MNHNS, SASEGT. Deletions cut 6 bases from V and 6 bases from J, with 14 bases between. The CDR3 consists of 14 residues. CDR3 region: CASRPQEGYEKLFF. The DNA for the CDR3 is TGTGCCAGCAGGCCCCAGGAGGGATATGAAAAACTGTTTTTT.

V gene TRBV28 combines with J gene TRBJ2-5; 10 bases align to TRBD2. Germline V CDR1 and CDR2: MDHEN, SYDVKM. This CDR3 is built from 16 residues. Losses at the gene ends were 1 base for V and 0 bases for J; bases not matched to a gene: 2. The CDR3 region is CASSLSTSGYQETQYF. The CDR3 DNA sequence: TGTGCCAGCAGTTTATCGACTAGCGGGTACCAAGAGACCCAGTACTTC.